The present entry profiles one T cell receptor (beta chain) with its context. Its antigen is currently unknown. The sample comes from a study of T cell repertoires in cytomegalovirus infection. At the level of the study: Recently described HLA-C-restricted plus well-studied HLA-B-restricted CMV epitopes were used. An indication of both CMV infection and matching HLA type came from public TCR beta signatures.

Study-wide points: Summed public TCR beta family frequency identified CMV carriers bearing the relevant HLA. Dominant in the ex vivo response were TCR beta clonotypes restricted by HLA-C and specific for CMV.

MiXCR, run by TCRdb on the reads, gives a single entry per CDR3 protein. Of under 850,000 distinct CDR3 sequences in the sample, 33% were seen once. CDR3 length: 13 amino acids. Trimming removed 0 bases at V and 5 bases at J, with 10 bases between. The germline V gene has CDR1 DFQATT and CDR2 SNEGSKA (reference sequence). This clonotype was sampled from a human donor in good health (CMV status not recorded). Some clones in this sample may be carry-over from other donors' samples. This specimen consisted of cultured PBMCs, obtained from culture after CMV antigen stimulation. The J gene is TRBJ1-1, the V gene TRBV20-1; no clear D. In nucleotides, the CDR3 is TGCAGTGCTAGAGATCGGGTAGGGACTGAAGCTTTCTTT. This codes for CSARDRVGTEAFF.